One and the same sample provided the 15 T cell receptor beta chains below, sequenced in a study of blood T cell repertoires in COVID-19. Generated by immunoSEQ multiplex PCR, the TCRdb table keeps only in-frame clones and is missing some. This repertoire shows roughly 100,000 clones, about 84% found once; its top ten account for more than 13%. Sequenced input: peripheral blood. These receptors all stem from an older woman with acute or convalescent COVID-19.

The V and J genes are TRBV9 and TRBJ2-2; D is unresolved. The V gene lost 4 bases and the J gene lost 2 bases, with 3 bases spanning the gap. The CDR3 is 12 amino acids. Germline V gene data show CDR1 as SGDLS and CDR2 as YYNGEE. The CDR3 loop is CASSLNTGELFF. The CDR3 DNA reads as TGTGCCAGCAGCCTCAACACCGGGGAGCTGTTTTTT.

V and J are TRBV2 and TRBJ1-2, with 9 positions matching TRBD1. The CDR3 runs to 14 residues. V lost 9 bases to trimming and J lost 7 bases; unmatched junction nucleotides: 12. Germline-derived CDR1 and CDR2 are SNHLY and FYNNEI. This chain's CDR3 is CASGTGQGVSGYTF. In DNA, the CDR3 is TGTGCCAGTGGGACAGGGCAGGGGGTGAGTGGCTACACCTTC.

This clone was counted a single time. This chain joins TRBV6-6 and TRBJ1-6; maybe TRBD1 (6 bases). This CDR3 spans 15 amino acids. The V gene's germline CDR1 is MNHNY and CDR2 SVGAGI (reference sequence). Trimming pared 5 bases from V and 5 bases from J, leaving 13 bases between. CDR3 sequence reads: CASSLGTPNNSPLHF. For the CDR3, the DNA is TGTGCCAGCAGTCTCGGGACACCCAATAATTCACCCCTCCACTTT.

The chain joins TRBV2 to TRBJ1-2; a possible D gene is TRBD1 (5 bases). V was trimmed by 5 bases and J by 5 bases, leaving 12 bases between them. The germline gives CDR1 SNHLY, CDR2 FYNNEI. The CDR3 has 13 residues. CDR3 DNA sequence: TGTGCCAGCAGTCAAATTGGGGCGTATGGCTACACCTTC. Protein product: CASSQIGAYGYTF.

The chain joins TRBV7-9 to TRBJ2-3; D possibly corresponds to TRBD2 (5 bases). The CDR3 is made up of 15 amino acids. V lost 5 bases and J lost 0, with 12 bases in between. The V gene's germline CDR1 is SEHNR and CDR2 FQNEAQ (reference sequence). The CDR3 region is CASSPRRASTDTQYF. The CDR3 nucleotides read TGTGCCAGCAGCCCCCGGCGGGCAAGCACAGATACGCAGTATTTT.

V gene TRBV27 combines with J gene TRBJ1-2, with a possible D match to TRBD1 (5 bases). V shed 4 bases and J shed 4 bases, with 19 bases lying between them. This CDR3 is 16 amino acids long. Germline lookup yields CDR1 MNHEY and CDR2 SMNVEV (reference sequence). DNA of the CDR3: TGTGCCAGCAGTTCGGGCCCCCCGACAGAAGTCTATGGCTACACCTTC. Its translation is CASSSGPPTEVYGYTF.

V and J are TRBV19 and TRBJ2-1; TRBD1 agrees at 7 bases. Germline V lookup: CDR1 LNHDA, CDR2 SQIVND (reference sequence). The CDR3 consists of 15 residues. V trimming: 5 bases; J trimming: 0 bases; junction bases outside the gene matches: 4. The CDR3 bases are TGTGCCAGTAGTGACCCAGGGGGCTCCTACAATGAGCAGTTCTTC. Its translation: CASSDPGGSYNEQFF.

The J gene is TRBJ2-7, the V gene TRBV5-1; 12 nucleotides agree with TRBD2. CDR3 length: 15 residues. V lost 2 bases and J lost 4; bases outside the gene matches: 4. Per the germline V gene, CDR1 is SGHRS and CDR2 is YFSETQ. CDR3 sequence: CASSFLAGGRYEQYF. CDR3 bases: TGCGCCAGCAGCTTCCTAGCGGGAGGGCGGTACGAGCAGTACTTC.

V usage is TRBV9 and J usage is TRBJ2-5; D not certain. V was shortened by 1 base and J by 7 bases, with 14 bases between the two germline ends. CDR1 is SGDLS, CDR2 YYNGEE, per germline. The CDR3 loop spans 14 amino acids. As DNA, the CDR3 is TGTGCCAGCAGCGTATCCCTGGGCTCGGCGACCCAGTACTTC. It yields the protein CASSVSLGSATQYF.

This clone was detected once. V gene TRBV13 combines with J gene TRBJ1-1, with a possible D match to TRBD1 (5 bases). The CDR3 has 14 residues. V was clipped by 5 bases and J by 2 bases, with 12 bases between them. The V gene's germline CDR1 is PRHDT and CDR2 FYEKMQ (reference sequence). In DNA form, the CDR3 reads TGTGCCAGCAGCCAACTCAGGGTAAACACTGAAGCTTTCTTT. Its translation is CASSQLRVNTEAFF.

The genes are TRBV7-2 and TRBJ1-2, with TRBD1 matching 7 bases. There are 12 residues in the CDR3. The junction had 5 bases not matched to a gene; V was cut back by 5 bases and J by 8 bases. Germline V gene data show CDR1 as SGHTA and CDR2 as FQGNSA. For the CDR3, the DNA is TGTGCCAGCAGCCCGGACAGGAACGGCTACACCTTC. Residues: CASSPDRNGYTF.

The rearrangement links TRBV5-1 to TRBJ2-7; D unclear. Germline CDR1 and CDR2: SGHRS and YFSETQ. This CDR3 contains 12 residues. V lost 1 base to trimming and J lost 6 bases, with 8 bases between them. The CDR3: CASSLPSGEQYF. In DNA form, the CDR3 reads TGCGCCAGCAGCTTGCCCTCGGGCGAGCAGTACTTC.

The genes are TRBV29-1 and TRBJ2-3; TRBD2 matches at 8 bases. This CDR3 spans 15 amino acids. Germline CDR1 and CDR2: SQVTM and ANQGSEA. V was pared by 4 bases and J by 0 bases, with 6 bases of the junction left unmatched. The CDR3 here is CSVVLAGGSTDTQYF. The CDR3 bases are TGCAGCGTTGTTCTCGCGGGAGGCAGCACAGATACGCAGTATTTT.

As regards this clone: Distinct nucleotide sequences in the sample also encode this CDR3. The rearrangement uses TRBV24-1 and TRBJ2-3, with 9 bases lining up with TRBD1. The CDR3 loop spans 15 amino acids. J gave up 5 bases and V 3 bases, and 5 bases lay outside the gene matches. The germline gives CDR1 KGHDR, CDR2 SFDVKD. CDR3 amino acids: CATSDPGQGKDTQYF. CDR3 bases: TGTGCCACCAGTGATCCGGGACAGGGAAAAGATACGCAGTATTTT.

CDR3 nucleotides: TGTGCCAGCAGCCGTACCACAGGGGATCAGCCCCAGCATTTT. Translated: CASSRTTGDQPQHF. This sequence joins TRBV7-9 and TRBJ1-5; 7 positions agree with TRBD1. J gave up 5 bases and V 5 bases, and 6 bases lay outside the gene matches. CDR3 length: 14 amino acids. Germline values: CDR1 SEHNR, CDR2 FQNEAQ (reference sequence).